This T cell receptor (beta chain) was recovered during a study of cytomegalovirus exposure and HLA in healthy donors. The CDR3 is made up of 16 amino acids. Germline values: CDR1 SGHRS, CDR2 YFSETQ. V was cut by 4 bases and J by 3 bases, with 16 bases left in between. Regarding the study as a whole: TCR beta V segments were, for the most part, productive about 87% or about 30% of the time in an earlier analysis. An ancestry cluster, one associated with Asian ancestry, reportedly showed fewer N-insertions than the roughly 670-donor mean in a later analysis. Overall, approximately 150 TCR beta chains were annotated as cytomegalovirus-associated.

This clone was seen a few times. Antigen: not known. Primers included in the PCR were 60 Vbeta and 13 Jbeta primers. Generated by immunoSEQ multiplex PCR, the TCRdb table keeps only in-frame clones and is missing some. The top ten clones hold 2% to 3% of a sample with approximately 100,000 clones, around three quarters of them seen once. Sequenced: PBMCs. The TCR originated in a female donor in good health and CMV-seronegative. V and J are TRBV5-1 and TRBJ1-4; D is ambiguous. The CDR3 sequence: CASSPGGFPSNEKLFF. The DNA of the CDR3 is TGCGCCAGCAGCCCGGGCGGGTTTCCATCTAATGAAAAACTGTTTTTT.